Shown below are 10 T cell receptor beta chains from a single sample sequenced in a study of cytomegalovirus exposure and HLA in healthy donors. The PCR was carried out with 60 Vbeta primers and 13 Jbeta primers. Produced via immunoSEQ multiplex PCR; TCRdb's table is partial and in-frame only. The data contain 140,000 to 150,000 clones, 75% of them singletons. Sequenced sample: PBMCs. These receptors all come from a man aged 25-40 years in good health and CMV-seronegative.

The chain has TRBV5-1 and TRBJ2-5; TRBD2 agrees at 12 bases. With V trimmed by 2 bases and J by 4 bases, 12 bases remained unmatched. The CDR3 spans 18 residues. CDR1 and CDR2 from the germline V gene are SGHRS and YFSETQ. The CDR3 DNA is TGCGCCAGCAGCTTTAGGGTGAAAAGACTAGCGGGGGTAGAGACCCAGTACTTC. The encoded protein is CASSFRVKRLAGVETQYF.

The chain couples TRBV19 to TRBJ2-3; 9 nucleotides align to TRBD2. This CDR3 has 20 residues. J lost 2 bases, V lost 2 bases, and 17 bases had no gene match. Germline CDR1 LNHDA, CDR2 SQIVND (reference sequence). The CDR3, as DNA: TGTGCCAGTAGTATACGAGGCGGTAGCGGGGGACAACCCCACACAGATACGCAGTATTTT. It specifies CASSIRGGSGGQPHTDTQYF.

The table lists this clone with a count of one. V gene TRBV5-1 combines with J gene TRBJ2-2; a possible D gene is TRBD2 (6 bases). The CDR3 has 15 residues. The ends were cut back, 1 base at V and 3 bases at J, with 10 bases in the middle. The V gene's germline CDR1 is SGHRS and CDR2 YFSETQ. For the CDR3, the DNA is TGCGCCAGCAGCTTGAGCGGGCCGGACACCGGGGAGCTGTTTTTT. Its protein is CASSLSGPDTGELFF.

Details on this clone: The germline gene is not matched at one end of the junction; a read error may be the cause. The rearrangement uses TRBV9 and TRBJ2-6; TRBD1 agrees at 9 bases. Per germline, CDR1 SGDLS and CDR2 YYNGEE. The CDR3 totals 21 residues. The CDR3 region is CASSGSPGQGHRGSGANGLTF. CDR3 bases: TGTGCCAGCAGCGGGAGCCCGGGACAGGGACACCGTGGCTCTGGGGCCAACGGCCTGACTTTC.

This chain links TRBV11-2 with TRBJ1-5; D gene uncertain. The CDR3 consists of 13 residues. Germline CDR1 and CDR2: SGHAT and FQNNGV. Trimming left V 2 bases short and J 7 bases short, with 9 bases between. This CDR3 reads CASSLSTEQPQHF. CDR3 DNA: TGTGCCAGCAGCTTATCAACAGAGCAGCCCCAGCATTTT.

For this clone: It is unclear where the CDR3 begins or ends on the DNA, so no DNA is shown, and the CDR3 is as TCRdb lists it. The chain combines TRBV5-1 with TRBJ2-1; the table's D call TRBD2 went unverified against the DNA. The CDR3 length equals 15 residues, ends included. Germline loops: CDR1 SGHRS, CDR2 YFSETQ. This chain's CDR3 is CASSFGPGSYNEQFF.

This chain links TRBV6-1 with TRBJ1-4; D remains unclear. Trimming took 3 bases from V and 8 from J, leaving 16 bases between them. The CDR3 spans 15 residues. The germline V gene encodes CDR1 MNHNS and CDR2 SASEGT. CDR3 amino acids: CASSDGSRIGEKLFF. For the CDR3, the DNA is TGTGCCAGCAGTGATGGGTCAAGGATCGGGGAAAAACTGTTTTTT.

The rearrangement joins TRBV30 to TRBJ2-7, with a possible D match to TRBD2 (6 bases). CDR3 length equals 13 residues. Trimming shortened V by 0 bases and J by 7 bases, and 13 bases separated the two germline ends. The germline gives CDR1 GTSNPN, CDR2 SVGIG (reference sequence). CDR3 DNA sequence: TGTGCCTGGAGTGTAAGCGGGCCTAGGGAGCAGTACTTC. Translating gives CAWSVSGPREQYF.

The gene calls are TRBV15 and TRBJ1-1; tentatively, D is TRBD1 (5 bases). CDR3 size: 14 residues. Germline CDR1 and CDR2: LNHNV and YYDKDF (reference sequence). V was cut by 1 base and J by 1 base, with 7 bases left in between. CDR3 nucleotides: TGTGCCACCAGCAGAGGGACACCGAACACTGAAGCTTTCTTT. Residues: CATSRGTPNTEAFF.

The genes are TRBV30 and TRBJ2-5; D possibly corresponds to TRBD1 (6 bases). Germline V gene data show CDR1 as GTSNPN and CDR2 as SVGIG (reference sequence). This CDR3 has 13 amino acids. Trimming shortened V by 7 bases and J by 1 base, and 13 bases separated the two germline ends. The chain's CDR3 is CASLQGPQETQYF. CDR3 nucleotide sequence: TGTGCCTCGTTACAGGGCCCCCAAGAGACCCAGTACTTC.